Below are 15 T cell receptor beta chains sequenced from a single sample in a study of radiation and T cells in renal cell carcinoma. TCRdb's copy holds only in-frame clones and misses some; the assay was immunoSEQ multiplex PCR. The sample carries roughly 4,000 clones, approximately 60% recorded once. The treatment: 15 Gy SBRT to primary tumor, nephrectomy 4 weeks later. The starting material was tumor tissue, obtained from a patient whose treatment included radiotherapy and nephrectomy. These receptors were obtained from a woman in her fifties or sixties with renal cell carcinoma.

The chain employs TRBV4-3 and TRBJ1-2, with a tentative D call TRBD1 (6 bases). Trimming removed 0 bases from V and 6 bases from J, with 14 bases in between. The CDR3 runs to 15 residues. The germline CDR1 and CDR2 sequences are LGHNA and YSLEER. The CDR3 region has the DNA TGCGCCAGCAGCCAAGATAGAGGGGGTTCGGATGGCTACACCTTC. Translated: CASSQDRGGSDGYTF.

J is TRBJ2-3 and V is TRBV6-5; D gene ambiguous. The V end was cut by 6 bases, the J end by 5 bases, with 9 bases between. The CDR3 runs 12 residues. CDR1 MNHEY and CDR2 SVGAGI come from the germline V gene. CDR3 region: CASSTSRDTQYF. The CDR3 region has the DNA TGTGCCAGCAGCACGTCGCGAGATACGCAGTATTTT.

The chain is built from TRBV11-2 and TRBJ2-7; tentative D call: TRBD2 (7 bases). The CDR3 runs 17 residues. Trimming removed 5 bases from V and 7 bases from J, with 27 bases in between. Germline CDR1 reads SGHAT; CDR2 reads FQNNGV. CDR3 amino acids: CASSLLGAAAGSEEQYF. The CDR3 bases are TGTGCCAGCAGCCTCTTGGGGGCGGCAGCGGGAAGTGAGGAGCAGTACTTC.

This clone was seen only a few times. The gene calls are TRBV7-2 and TRBJ1-3; possibly TRBD1 for D (5 bases). V was clipped by 2 bases and J by 2 bases, with 13 bases between them. CDR3 length: 16 residues. Germline lookup yields CDR1 SGHTA and CDR2 FQGNSA. In DNA form, the CDR3 reads TGTGCCAGCAGCTTATTGCGGGGCCAGGCTGGAAACACCATATATTTT. Its protein product is CASSLLRGQAGNTIYF.

This sequence joins TRBV28 and TRBJ1-5; D gene uncertain. V lost 5 bases and J lost 0, with 14 bases in between. Germline CDR1 reads MDHEN; CDR2 reads SYDVKM. The length of the CDR3 is 16 residues. The CDR3 region is CASSPAGRDSNQPQHF. CDR3 in DNA: TGTGCCAGCAGTCCCGCCGGACGGGATAGCAATCAGCCCCAGCATTTT.

This clone was found a few times. The chain recombines TRBV19 with TRBJ2-7; a possible D gene is TRBD1 (6 bases). Germline CDR1 reads LNHDA; CDR2 reads SQIVND (reference sequence). CDR3 length equals 13 residues. V lost 9 bases, J lost 3 bases, and 15 bases lay in between. Here the CDR3 DNA reads TGTGCCAGCTCCCCAGGGGCCGGCTACGAGCAGTACTTC. Protein: CASSPGAGYEQYF.

The chain uses TRBV15 and TRBJ2-1; 8 bases are a match to TRBD2. The CDR3 spans 13 residues. The V gene end was trimmed by 0 bases and the J gene end by 13 bases; junction bases not matched to a gene: 5. Germline loops: CDR1 LNHNV, CDR2 YYDKDF (reference sequence). The CDR3 DNA follows: TGTGCCACCAGCAGAGATTTAGGACTAGCCCAGTTCTTC. As protein: CATSRDLGLAQFF.

This clone was recorded a few times. The chain has TRBV5-1 and TRBJ2-3; D unresolved. This CDR3 is built from 17 residues. The ends were cut back, 1 base at V and 0 bases at J, with 15 bases in the middle. Germline V gene data show CDR1 as SGHRS and CDR2 as YFSETQ. The CDR3 nucleotides are TGCGCCAGCAGCTTGAGTCTTCTAGGGCGCAGCACAGATACGCAGTATTTT. This sequence encodes CASSLSLLGRSTDTQYF.

Only a few counts were recorded for this clone. The chain uses TRBV9 and TRBJ2-1; 8 bases map to TRBD1. CDR3 size: 13 residues. Germline V lookup: CDR1 SGDLS, CDR2 YYNGEE. With V trimmed by 4 bases and J by 6 bases, 3 bases remained unmatched. CDR3 sequence (DNA): TGTGCCAGCAGCCTCGACAGGGGCAATGAGCAGTTCTTC. As protein: CASSLDRGNEQFF.

The chain uses TRBV28 and TRBJ1-4; D unresolved. CDR1 and CDR2 (germline): MDHEN, SYDVKM. The V end lost 3 bases, the J end lost 7 bases, and 9 bases lay between the germline ends. The CDR3 consists of 13 residues. CDR3 residues: CASSLPPVEKLFF. In DNA, the CDR3 is TGTGCCAGCAGTTTGCCTCCCGTTGAAAAACTGTTTTTT.

A single count supports this clone. This chain links TRBV27 with TRBJ2-7; the D call may be TRBD1 or TRBD2 (5 bases each). The CDR3 is 14 amino acids. Germline V gene lookup returns CDR1 MNHEY and CDR2 SMNVEV (reference sequence). V lost 3 bases and J 6 bases, leaving 15 bases between the germline ends. CDR3 in amino acids: CASSLGPVASEQYF. The CDR3 nucleotides are TGTGCCAGCAGTTTGGGACCGGTAGCCTCCGAGCAGTACTTC.

This clone is a singleton in its sample. The chain carries TRBV4-3 and TRBJ1-1, with a tentative D call TRBD1 (5 bases). V lost 3 bases, J lost 11 bases, and 16 bases lay in between. This CDR3 is 13 amino acids long. Germline CDR1 and CDR2: LGHNA and YSLEER. The DNA of the CDR3 is TGCGCCAGCAGCCACATCTACCGGGACCCCGCTTTCTTT. It encodes CASSHIYRDPAFF.

The chain carries TRBV5-1 and TRBJ1-1, with D unclear. The CDR3 runs to 15 residues. V lost 0 bases to trimming and J lost 3 bases, with 12 bases between them. Germline V gene data show CDR1 as SGHRS and CDR2 as YFSETQ. The DNA for the CDR3 is TGCGCCAGCAGCTTGGTCGGGTTAAGGGACACTGAAGCTTTCTTT. This sequence encodes CASSLVGLRDTEAFF.

DNA for the CDR3: TGCGCCAGCGGCCAGAGGACGGGAGGGCCCAATGAGCAGTTCTTC. This sequence encodes CASGQRTGGPNEQFF. The chain uses TRBV5-1 and TRBJ2-1, with 8 bases matching TRBD2. Germline values: CDR1 SGHRS, CDR2 YFSETQ. V was pared by 7 bases and J by 6 bases, with 12 bases of the junction left unmatched. This CDR3 is 15 amino acids long.

The chain links TRBV7-5 to TRBJ1-2; TRBD1 is the table's D call and was not checked against the DNA. TRBV7-5 is a listed pseudogene. The CDR3 has 14 residues. The CDR3 reads CASSISGGNYGYTF. The CDR3 DNA reads as TGTGCCAGCAGCATCTCAGGGGGAAACTATGGCTACACCTTC.